What follows describes a single T cell receptor beta chain. The antigen remains unidentified. This entry is derived from a study of CD8+ T cells in alopecia areata. cDNA serving as the sequencing template came from extracted, reverse transcribed RNA. Measured with immunoSEQ multiplex PCR; TCRdb has only the in-frame clones, and not every one. The table shows 150,000 or so clones, with 87% occurring only once. Findings and limits, study-wide: Normal skin contains resident alphabeta T cells, and these are also sequenced in scalp samples.

Looked up from germline, CDR1 is SGDLS and CDR2 is YYNGEE. This CDR3 is 15 amino acids long. Trimming removed 4 bases at V and 8 bases at J, with 21 bases between. The rearrangement uses TRBV9 and TRBJ2-5, with D perhaps matching TRBD2 (6 bases). The sequence was obtained from a human donor with alopecia areata. The sample was CD8+ T cells sorted from blood, taken at week 0. The CDR3 loop is CASSPGGESVGTQYF. The CDR3 coding sequence is TGTGCCAGCAGCCCCGGGGGAGAATCCGTAGGAACCCAGTACTTC.